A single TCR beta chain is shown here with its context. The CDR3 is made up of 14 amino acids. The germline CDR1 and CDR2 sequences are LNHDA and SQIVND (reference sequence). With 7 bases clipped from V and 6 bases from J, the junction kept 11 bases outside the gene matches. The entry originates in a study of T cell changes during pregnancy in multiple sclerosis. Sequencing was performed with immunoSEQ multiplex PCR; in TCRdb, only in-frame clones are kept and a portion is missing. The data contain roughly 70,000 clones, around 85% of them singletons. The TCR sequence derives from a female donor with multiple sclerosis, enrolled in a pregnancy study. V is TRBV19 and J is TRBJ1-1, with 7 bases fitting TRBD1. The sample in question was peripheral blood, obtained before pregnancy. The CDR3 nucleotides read TGTGCCAGTACCTCAGGGGGTACGGTGGCTGAAGCTTTCTTT. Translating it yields CASTSGGTVAEAFF.